The 27 T cell receptor beta chains below all came from one sample that was sequenced in a study of T cell repertoires in cytomegalovirus infection. TCRdb processed the reads anew with MiXCR; each CDR3 protein has one entry. The data show some 920,000 distinct CDR3 sequences, less than 35% seen once. For these TCRs, the target antigens are not known. Sample: cultured CD8+ T cells from PBMCs, taken from culture after CMV antigen stimulation. The receptor source for this set is a human donor in good health (CMV status not recorded). Some clones in this sample may be carry-over from other donors' samples.

This clonotype was seen only a few times. The V and J genes are TRBV6-5 and TRBJ2-3, with D possibly matching TRBD2 (5 bases). The CDR3 has 14 amino acids. Trimming pared 2 bases from V and 2 bases from J, leaving 8 bases between. The germline V gene encodes CDR1 MNHEY and CDR2 SVGAGI. CDR3 amino acids: CASSYERHTDTQYF. The DNA for the CDR3 is TGTGCCAGCAGTTACGAGCGGCACACAGATACGCAGTATTTT.

V is TRBV29-1 and J is TRBJ1-2; 9 nucleotides line up with TRBD1. Germline V gives CDR1 SQVTM, CDR2 ANQGSEA. V was pared by 7 bases and J by 6 bases, with 9 bases of the junction left unmatched. The CDR3 contains 13 residues. The CDR3 loop is CSGRGQGHHGYTF. The DNA of the CDR3 is TGCAGCGGGAGGGGACAGGGTCATCATGGCTACACCTTC. The variable domain in full, completed from reference TRBV29-1 and TRBJ1-2, reads SAVISQKPSRDICQRGTSLTIQCQVDSQVTMMFWYRQQPGQSLTLIATANQGSEATYESGFVIDKFPISRPNLTFSTLTVSNMSPEDSSIYLCSGRGQGHHGYTFGSGTRLTVV.

This clonotype was observed many times. The V call is TRBV7-8, the J call TRBJ2-1; 11 bases line up with TRBD1. Per germline, CDR1 SGHVS and CDR2 FQNEAQ. The CDR3 sequence is 15 residues long. After removal of 5 bases from V and 8 bases from J, the junction contained 8 bases not matched to a gene. The chain's CDR3 is CASSQRRTGGDEQFF. The CDR3 coding sequence is TGTGCCAGCAGCCAGCGGAGGACAGGGGGCGATGAGCAGTTCTTC. The entire variable domain, with the rest obtained from reference TRBV7-8 and TRBJ2-1, is as follows: GAGVSQSPRYKVAKRGQDVALRCDPISGHVSLFWYQQALGQGPEFLTYFQNEAQLDKSGLPSDRFFAERPEGSVSTLKIQRTQQEDSAVYLCASSQRRTGGDEQFFGPGTRLTVL.

The table lists this clonotype with a count of one. The V and J genes are TRBV10-3 and TRBJ2-1; D may be TRBD2 (6 bases). The CDR3 extends over 16 amino acids. Germline-derived CDR1 and CDR2 are ENHRY and SYGVKD. The V and J ends lost 5 bases and 0 bases respectively, with 14 bases between them. The CDR3 sequence: CAISSTGESSYNEQFF. The CDR3, as DNA: TGTGCCATCAGTTCAACGGGGGAGAGCTCCTACAATGAGCAGTTCTTC.

This clonotype was counted at least ten times. V and J are TRBV7-2 and TRBJ1-1, with 9 bases fitting TRBD1. The length of the CDR3 is 16 residues. V lost 5 bases, J lost 1 base, and 8 bases stayed unmatched. CDR1 SGHTA and CDR2 FQGNSA come from the germline V gene. CDR3 in amino acids: CASSPGQGTPNTEAFF. The DNA for the CDR3 is TGTGCCAGCAGCCCCGGACAGGGGACCCCGAACACTGAAGCTTTCTTT.

This clonotype was detected only a few times. One junction end disagrees with the germline gene, perhaps due to a read error. This chain joins TRBV7-7 and TRBJ2-1, with 9 bases matching TRBD2. Germline-derived CDR1 and CDR2 are SSHAT and FNYEAQ (reference sequence). This CDR3 is built from 16 residues. The CDR3 coding sequence is TGTGCTAGCAGCTTAGCATCCAGCGGGGGGCTCAATGAGCAGTTCTTC. Amino acids: CASSLASSGGLNEQFF.

The chain couples TRBV6-2 or TRBV6-3 to TRBJ1-1; D is perhaps TRBD1 (5 bases). The V end lost 6 bases, the J end lost 6 bases, and 20 bases lay between the germline ends. This CDR3 contains 15 residues. Germline assignment: CDR1 MNHEY and CDR2 SVGEGT. Written as DNA, the CDR3 is TGTGCCAGCAGCTACCCGCTCGGGGGGTACGCTGAAGCTTTCTTT. Amino acid sequence: CASSYPLGGYAEAFF.

This clonotype turned up a few times. The chain couples TRBV7-6 to TRBJ2-3, with 10 bases matching TRBD1. The CDR3 totals 16 residues. V lost 4 bases and J lost 4; bases outside the gene matches: 8. Germline CDR1 is SGHVS and CDR2 is FNYEAQ. CDR3 loop: CASSSLTGGLADTQYF. The CDR3 DNA reads TGTGCCAGCAGCTCCCTGACAGGGGGCTTGGCAGATACGCAGTATTTT.

This chain links TRBV27 with TRBJ1-2; tentative D call: TRBD1 (5 bases). This CDR3 is 13 amino acids long. The V end was cut by 4 bases, the J end by 8 bases, with 14 bases between. Germline loops: CDR1 MNHEY, CDR2 SMNVEV (reference sequence). This chain's CDR3 is CASSSGGDRGYTF. CDR3 bases: TGTGCCAGCAGTTCGGGGGGGGATAGGGGCTACACCTTC.

The chain recombines TRBV7-9 with TRBJ1-1; a weak D match, TRBD1 (6 bases). CDR3 length: 16 residues. The ends were cut back, 4 bases at V and 5 bases at J, with 20 bases in the middle. Looked up from germline, CDR1 is SEHNR and CDR2 is FQNEAQ (reference sequence). In DNA, the CDR3 is TGTGCCAGCAGCTCCACCGGTCTGGGGGGCGATACTGAAGCTTTCTTT. It yields the protein CASSSTGLGGDTEAFF.

CDR3 sequence: CASSEALEGMPQHF. The CDR3 DNA reads as TGTGCCAGCAGTGAGGCACTCGAAGGCATGCCCCAGCATTTT. The J gene is TRBJ1-5, the V gene TRBV2; D not certain. CDR3 length equals 14 residues. V was clipped by 3 bases and J by 9 bases, with 15 bases between them. Germline CDR1 is SNHLY and CDR2 is FYNNEI.

J is TRBJ1-2 and V is TRBV6-1, with 8 bases aligning to TRBD1. With 5 bases clipped from V and 7 bases from J, the junction kept 12 bases outside the gene matches. Germline lookup yields CDR1 MNHNS and CDR2 SASEGT. This CDR3 comprises 15 residues. The CDR3 DNA is TGTGCCAGCAGTCCGACAGGACAGGGTGCCCTTGGCTACACCTTC. Residues: CASSPTGQGALGYTF.

This clonotype was found a few times. The chain joins TRBV10-3 to TRBJ2-3; no clear D gene. Trimming stripped 8 bases from V and 2 bases from J, with 14 bases between. Germline assignment: CDR1 ENHRY and CDR2 SYGVKD. The CDR3 runs 14 residues. CDR3 coding DNA: TGTGCCATCGCTGGGGTGGTCCACACAGATACGCAGTATTTT. It encodes CAIAGVVHTDTQYF.

This rearrangement joins TRBV10-2 to TRBJ2-3, with D possibly matching TRBD1 (5 bases). Trimming stripped 7 bases from V and 6 bases from J, with 14 bases between. Germline V lookup: CDR1 WSHSY, CDR2 SAAADI. The CDR3 is made up of 13 amino acids. The CDR3 sequence is CASTGRAADTQYF. CDR3 coding DNA: TGCGCCAGCACCGGCAGGGCCGCGGATACGCAGTATTTT.

The chain joins TRBV6-1 to TRBJ1-5; 7 nucleotides align to TRBD1. Germline CDR1 reads MNHNS; CDR2 reads SASEGT. The V segment lost 5 bases and the J segment 4 bases; nucleotides outside the gene matches: 8. The CDR3 length is 15 residues. CDR3 in DNA: TGTGCCAGCAGTTCGACAGGGATTCGTAATCAGCCCCAGCATTTT. Its protein product is CASSSTGIRNQPQHF.

This clonotype was observed a few times. V usage is TRBV5-8 and J usage is TRBJ2-4; TRBD1 matches at 10 bases. Germline trimming cut 1 base from V and 0 bases from J; bases unmatched to any gene: 1. The germline V gene encodes CDR1 SGHTS and CDR2 YDEGEE. There are 16 residues in the CDR3. This CDR3 reads CASSLWTGGAKNIQYF. CDR3 nucleotide sequence: TGTGCCAGCAGCTTGTGGACAGGGGGAGCCAAAAACATTCAGTACTTC.

This clonotype has a handful of counts. The chain carries TRBV11-2 and TRBJ2-5, with TRBD2 matching over 9 bases. V shed 8 bases and J 3 bases; nucleotides not matched to a gene: 19. Germline CDR1 and CDR2: SGHAT and FQNNGV. The CDR3 sequence is 18 residues long. For the CDR3, the DNA is TGTGCCAGCGGCTACCTCCCGTGGAAGCGGGGGGCCAAAGAGACCCAGTACTTC. Its protein is CASGYLPWKRGAKETQYF.

The DNA of the CDR3 is TGTGCCAGCAGTTACATCGGACCCTTATACAATGAGCAGTTCTTC. Amino acid sequence: CASSYIGPLYNEQFF. The chain combines TRBV6-2 or TRBV6-3 with TRBJ2-1, with unresolved D. Trimming shortened V by 2 bases and J by 4 bases, and 12 bases separated the two germline ends. This CDR3 spans 15 amino acids. Germline-derived CDR1 and CDR2 are MNHEY and SVGEGT.

V is TRBV7-9 and J is TRBJ2-1, with TRBD2 matching over 11 bases. The junction had 7 bases not matched to a gene; V was cut back by 3 bases and J by 12 bases. Germline V gene data show CDR1 as SEHNR and CDR2 as FQNEAQ (reference sequence). The length of the CDR3 is 14 residues. The CDR3: CASSFLLAGEGQFF. The CDR3 coding sequence is TGTGCCAGCAGCTTCCTACTAGCGGGGGAAGGGCAGTTCTTC.

This clonotype was observed a handful of times. V gene TRBV6-2 or TRBV6-3 combines with J gene TRBJ2-7, with 8 bases that match TRBD2. CDR1 MNHEY and CDR2 SVGEGT come from the germline V gene. CDR3 size: 14 residues. V lost 2 bases and J lost 2; bases outside the gene matches: 2. CDR3 DNA sequence: TGTGCCAGCAGTTACGGCGGGGGGCCCTACGAGCAGTACGTC. Amino acids: CASSYGGGPYEQYV.

For this clonotype: At one of its ends the junction is not consistent with the germline gene, which may arise from a read error. The chain couples TRBV4-1 to TRBJ2-1; TRBD2 matches 11 bases. The CDR3 has 17 residues. Germline V gives CDR1 MGHRA, CDR2 YSYEKL. DNA for the CDR3: TGCGCCAACAGCCAGCATCGTAGCGGGGGGGCCTACAATGAGCAGTTCTTC. The encoded protein is CANSQHRSGGAYNEQFF.

This clonotype occurred a few times. The V and J genes are TRBV27 and TRBJ2-1, with TRBD2 matching 7 bases. This CDR3 is built from 13 residues. Looked up from germline, CDR1 is MNHEY and CDR2 is SMNVEV (reference sequence). V dropped 8 bases and J dropped 7; count of bases not matched to a gene: 8. CDR3 bases: TGTGCCAGCGGGAGGGCGCAAAAGAATGAGCAGTTCTTC. Translated: CASGRAQKNEQFF.

The chain uses TRBV19 and TRBJ1-1; D gene uncertain. CDR1 and CDR2 (germline): LNHDA, SQIVND (reference sequence). This CDR3 has 14 residues. Trimming took 5 bases from V and 0 from J, leaving 10 bases between them. This CDR3 reads CASSSDGMNTEAFF. The CDR3 DNA reads as TGTGCCAGTAGTTCGGACGGTATGAACACTGAAGCTTTCTTT.

This sequence joins TRBV4-3 and TRBJ2-1; no definite D call. V shed 1 base and J shed 0 bases, with 7 bases lying between them. This CDR3 contains 15 residues. CDR1 LGHNA and CDR2 YSLEER come from the germline V gene. CDR3 protein: CASSQVVSSYNEQFF. The CDR3 region has the DNA TGCGCCAGCAGCCAAGTTGTGAGCTCCTACAATGAGCAGTTCTTC.

The chain employs TRBV25-1 and TRBJ2-5, with 8 bases identical to TRBD1. Germline V gene sequence: CDR1 MGHDK, CDR2 SYGVNS. This CDR3 has 15 residues. V shed 7 bases and J 5 bases; nucleotides not matched to a gene: 12. Written as DNA, the CDR3 is TGTGCCAGCACCCTTGGACAGGGAGGACGGGAGACCCAGTACTTC. It encodes CASTLGQGGRETQYF. The full variable domain, rest sourced from reference TRBV25-1 and TRBJ2-5, is EADIYQTPRYLVIGTGKKITLECSQTMGHDKMYWYQQDPGMELHLIHYSYGVNSTEKGDLSSESTVSRIRTEHFPLTLESARPSHTSQYLCASTLGQGGRETQYFGPGTRLLVL.

The table lists this clonotype with a few counts. This chain connects TRBV7-8 to TRBJ1-2; no definite D call. The V end lost 5 bases, the J end lost 0 bases, and 22 bases lay between the germline ends. The CDR3 has 18 amino acids. From germline, CDR1 is SGHVS and CDR2 FQNEAQ. In nucleotides, the CDR3 is TGTGCCAGCAGCCATGGGGAAGGGCAGCTTTACCCTAACTATGGCTACACCTTC. Its protein product is CASSHGEGQLYPNYGYTF.

This clonotype was seen just once. The J gene is TRBJ2-7, the V gene TRBV6-4, with D possibly being TRBD1 (5 bases). CDR3 length: 15 residues. The germline CDR1 and CDR2 sequences are MRHNA and SNTAGT. V lost 6 bases and J 0 bases, leaving 15 bases between the germline ends. The CDR3 region has the DNA TGTGCCAGCAGGACAGAATTTTCCCCCTCCTACGAGCAGTACGTC. This translates into CASRTEFSPSYEQYV.